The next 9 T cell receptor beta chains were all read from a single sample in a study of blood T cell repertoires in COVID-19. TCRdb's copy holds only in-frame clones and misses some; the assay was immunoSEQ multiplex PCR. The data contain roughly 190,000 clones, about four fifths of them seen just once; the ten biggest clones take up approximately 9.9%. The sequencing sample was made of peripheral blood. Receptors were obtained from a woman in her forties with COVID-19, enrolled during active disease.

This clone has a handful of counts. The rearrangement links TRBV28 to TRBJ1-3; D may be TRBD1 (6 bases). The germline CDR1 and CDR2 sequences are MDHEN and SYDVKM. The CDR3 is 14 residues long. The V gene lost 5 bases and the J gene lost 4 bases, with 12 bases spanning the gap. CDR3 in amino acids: CASSPQGLGNTIYF. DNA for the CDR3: TGTGCCAGCAGTCCTCAGGGGTTAGGAAACACCATATATTTT.

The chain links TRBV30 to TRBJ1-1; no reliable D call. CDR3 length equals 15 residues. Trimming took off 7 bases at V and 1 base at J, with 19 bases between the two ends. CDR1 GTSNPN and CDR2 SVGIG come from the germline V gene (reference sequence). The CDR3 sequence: CASRSSGSANTEAFF. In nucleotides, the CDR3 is TGTGCCTCACGATCGTCCGGTTCCGCGAACACTGAAGCTTTCTTT.

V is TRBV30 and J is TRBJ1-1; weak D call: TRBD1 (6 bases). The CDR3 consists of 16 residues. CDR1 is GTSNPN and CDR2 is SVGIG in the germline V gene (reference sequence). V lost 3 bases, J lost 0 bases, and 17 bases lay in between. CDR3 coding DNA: TGTGCCTGGAGGGTTTCTTCAGGGGTTTTGAACACTGAAGCTTTCTTT. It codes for CAWRVSSGVLNTEAFF.

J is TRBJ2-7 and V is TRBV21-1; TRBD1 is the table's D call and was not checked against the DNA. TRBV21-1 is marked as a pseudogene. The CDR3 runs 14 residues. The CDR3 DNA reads TGTGCCAGCACAAGACAGGAACCTTCCTACGAGCAGTACTTC. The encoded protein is CASTRQEPSYEQYF.

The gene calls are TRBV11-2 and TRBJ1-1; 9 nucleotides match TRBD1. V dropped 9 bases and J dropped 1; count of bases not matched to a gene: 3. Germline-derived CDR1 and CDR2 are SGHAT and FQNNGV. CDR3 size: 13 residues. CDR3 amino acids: CASRDRANTEAFF. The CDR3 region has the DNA TGTGCCAGTCGGGACAGGGCGAACACTGAAGCTTTCTTT.

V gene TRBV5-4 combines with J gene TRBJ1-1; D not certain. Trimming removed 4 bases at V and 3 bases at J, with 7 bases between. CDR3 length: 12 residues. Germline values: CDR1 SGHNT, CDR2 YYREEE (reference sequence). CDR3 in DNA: TGTGCCAGCAGCGGCCGGGACACTGAAGCTTTCTTT. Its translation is CASSGRDTEAFF.

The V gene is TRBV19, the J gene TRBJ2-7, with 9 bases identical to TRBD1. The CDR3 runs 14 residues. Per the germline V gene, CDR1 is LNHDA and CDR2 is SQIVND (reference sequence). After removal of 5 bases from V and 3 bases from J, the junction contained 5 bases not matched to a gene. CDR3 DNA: TGTGCCAGTAGTCAGGGACAGGGTCGCTACGAGCAGTACTTC. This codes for CASSQGQGRYEQYF.

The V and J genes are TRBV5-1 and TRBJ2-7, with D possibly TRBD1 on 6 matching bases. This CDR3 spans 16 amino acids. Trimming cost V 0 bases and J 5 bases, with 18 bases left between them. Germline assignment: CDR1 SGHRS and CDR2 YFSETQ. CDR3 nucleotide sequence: TGCGCCAGCAGCTTGGCCTTAGCTCAGGGGAAGCACGAGCAGTACTTC. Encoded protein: CASSLALAQGKHEQYF.

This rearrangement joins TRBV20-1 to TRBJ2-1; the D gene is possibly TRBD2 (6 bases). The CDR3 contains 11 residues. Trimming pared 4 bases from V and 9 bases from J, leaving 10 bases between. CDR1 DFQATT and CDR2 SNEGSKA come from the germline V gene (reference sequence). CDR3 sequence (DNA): TGCAGTGCTAAACTAGCTGTTGAGCAGTTCTTC. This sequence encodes CSAKLAVEQFF.